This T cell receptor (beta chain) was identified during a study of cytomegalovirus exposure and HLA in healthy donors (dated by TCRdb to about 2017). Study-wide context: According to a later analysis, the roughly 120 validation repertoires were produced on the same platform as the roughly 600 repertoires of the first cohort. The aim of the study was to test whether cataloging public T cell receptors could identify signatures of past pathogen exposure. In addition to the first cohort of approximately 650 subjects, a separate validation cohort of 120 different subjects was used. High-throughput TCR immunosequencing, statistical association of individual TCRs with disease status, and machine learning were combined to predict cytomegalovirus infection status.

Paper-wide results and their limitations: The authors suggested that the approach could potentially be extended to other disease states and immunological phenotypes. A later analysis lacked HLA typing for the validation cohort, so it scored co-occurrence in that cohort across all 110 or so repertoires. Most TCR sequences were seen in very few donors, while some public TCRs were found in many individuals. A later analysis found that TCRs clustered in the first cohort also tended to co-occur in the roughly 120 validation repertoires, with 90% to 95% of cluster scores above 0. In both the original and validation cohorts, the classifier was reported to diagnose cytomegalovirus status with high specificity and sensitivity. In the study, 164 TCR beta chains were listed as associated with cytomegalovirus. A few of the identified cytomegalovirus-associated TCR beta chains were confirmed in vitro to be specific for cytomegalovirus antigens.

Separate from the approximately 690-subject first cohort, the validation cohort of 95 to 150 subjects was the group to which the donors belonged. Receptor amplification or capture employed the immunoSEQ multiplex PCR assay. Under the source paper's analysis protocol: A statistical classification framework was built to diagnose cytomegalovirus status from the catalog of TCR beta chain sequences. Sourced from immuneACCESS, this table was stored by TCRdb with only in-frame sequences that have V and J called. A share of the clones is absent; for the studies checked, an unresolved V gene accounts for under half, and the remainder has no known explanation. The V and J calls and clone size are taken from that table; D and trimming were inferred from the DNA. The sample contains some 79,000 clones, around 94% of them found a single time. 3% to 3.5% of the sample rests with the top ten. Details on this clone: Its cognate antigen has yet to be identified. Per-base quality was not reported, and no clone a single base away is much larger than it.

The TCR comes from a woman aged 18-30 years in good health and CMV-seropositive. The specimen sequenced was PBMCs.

The CDR3 reads as follows: CASSYQLGQGSTEQYF. The bases read TGTGCCAGCAGCTACCAATTAGGACAGGGGTCTACCGAGCAGTACTTC. The chain joins TRBV11-2 to TRBJ2-7; TRBD1 fits 9 bases in the junction. V lost 4 bases and J lost 6 bases, and the count of bases not matched to a germline gene is 13. For CDR1 and CDR2, the germline V gene lists SGHAT and FQNNGV. Measured from the cysteine to the phenylalanine, the CDR3 is 16 residues long. The only DNA kept is the CDR3, 48 bases in frame from the first base.